These 21 T cell receptor beta chains came from one sample sequenced in a study of blood T cell repertoires in COVID-19. The protocol was immunoSEQ multiplex PCR, while the TCRdb copy is restricted to in-frame clones and leaves out a portion. The sample consists of roughly 200,000 clones, around 87% of them appearing once. The sequenced material came from peripheral blood. All receptors come from a woman aged 50 to 60 with COVID-19, enrolled during active disease.

The V and J genes are TRBV9 and TRBJ2-1; possible D gene TRBD1, 5 bases. The V and J ends lost 0 bases and 0 bases respectively, with 10 bases between them. The V gene's germline CDR1 is SGDLS and CDR2 YYNGEE. The length of the CDR3 is 16 residues. The CDR3 DNA reads as TGTGCCAGCAGCGTAGGCCAGGGATTCTCCTACAATGAGCAGTTCTTC. This encodes CASSVGQGFSYNEQFF.

The chain employs TRBV18 and TRBJ2-7, with 9 bases identical to TRBD1. Germline values: CDR1 KGHSH, CDR2 LQKENI. With 11 bases clipped from V and 0 bases from J, the junction kept 2 bases outside the gene matches. The CDR3 consists of 12 residues. The CDR3 region is CAGDRASYEQYF. Here the CDR3 DNA reads TGTGCCGGGGACAGGGCCTCCTACGAGCAGTACTTC.

The rearrangement links TRBV6-5 to TRBJ1-3; 7 nucleotides line up with TRBD1. Germline lookup yields CDR1 MNHEY and CDR2 SVGAGI. The CDR3 sequence is 15 residues long. The V segment lost 0 bases and the J segment 3 bases; nucleotides outside the gene matches: 2. CDR3 residues: CASSYSAGGGNTIYF. In nucleotides, the CDR3 is TGTGCCAGCAGTTACTCGGCAGGGGGTGGAAACACCATATATTTT.

The chain has TRBV30 and TRBJ1-1; the D gene is possibly TRBD1 (6 bases). The CDR3 is 13 residues long. Germline assignment: CDR1 GTSNPN and CDR2 SVGIG (reference sequence). Trimming removed 3 bases at V and 1 base at J, with 9 bases between. The CDR3 DNA follows: TGTGCCTGGAGGGACAGACAGAACACTGAAGCTTTCTTT. This encodes CAWRDRQNTEAFF.

This clone was seen more than once but under ten times. The V and J genes are TRBV7-3 and TRBJ2-3; TRBD2 agrees at 8 bases. The junction had 6 bases not matched to a gene; V was cut back by 5 bases and J by 5 bases. This CDR3 comprises 14 residues. Per germline, CDR1 SGHTA and CDR2 FQGTGA. Here the CDR3 reads CASSLGGAGDTQYF. The CDR3 region has the DNA TGTGCCAGCAGCCTCGGGGGGGCAGGAGATACGCAGTATTTT.

The rearrangement joins TRBV5-4 to TRBJ2-7, with 7 bases matching TRBD1. The CDR3 consists of 15 residues. The germline V gene has CDR1 SGHNT and CDR2 YYREEE (reference sequence). V lost 3 bases to trimming and J lost 3 bases; unmatched junction nucleotides: 9. The chain's CDR3 is CASSSRRTGYYEQYF. In DNA form, the CDR3 reads TGTGCCAGCAGCTCGAGGAGGACAGGCTACTACGAGCAGTACTTC. Complete variable domain (other parts from reference TRBV5-4 and TRBJ2-7): ETGVTQSPTHLIKTRGQQVTLRCSSQSGHNTVSWYQQALGQGPQFIFQYYREEENGRGNFPPRFSGLQFPNYSSELNVNALELDDSALYLCASSSRRTGYYEQYFGPGTRLTVT.

The genes are TRBV7-9 and TRBJ2-5; tentative D call: TRBD1 (6 bases). The V end lost 2 bases, the J end lost 4 bases, and 11 bases lay between the germline ends. Germline V CDR1 and CDR2: SEHNR, FQNEAQ (reference sequence). This CDR3 comprises 14 residues. CDR3 bases: TGTGCCAGCAGCTTATCAAACAGGGTAGAGACCCAGTACTTC. Protein product: CASSLSNRVETQYF. Variable domain in full (rest from reference TRBV7-9 and TRBJ2-5): DTGVSQNPRHKITKRGQNVTFRCDPISEHNRLYWYRQTLGQGPEFLTYFQNEAQLEKSRLLSDRFSAERPKGSFSTLEIQRTEQGDSAMYLCASSLSNRVETQYFGPGTRLLVL.

The rearrangement joins TRBV5-1 to TRBJ1-5, with D unclear. This CDR3 spans 19 amino acids. Trimming left V 4 bases short and J 10 bases short, with 33 bases between. Germline-derived CDR1 and CDR2 are SGHRS and YFSETQ. CDR3 sequence (DNA): TGCGCCAGCAGCATCGGGTCCTCGTACCCCGGCTCTCCGTCAAAACCCCAGCATTTT. Protein: CASSIGSSYPGSPSKPQHF.

The rearrangement uses TRBV9 and TRBJ2-5; 11 nucleotides match TRBD2. V gave up 4 bases and J gave up 1 base; unmatched junction bases: 3. CDR1 and CDR2 from the germline V gene are SGDLS and YYNGEE. The CDR3 has 15 residues. CDR3 coding DNA: TGTGCCAGCAGCCCGGGACTAGCGGCCCAAGAGACCCAGTACTTC. It is translated as CASSPGLAAQETQYF.

In nucleotides, the CDR3 is TGTGCCAGCTCACCCGACGGGTTACGAGGGGGTTCCTACGAGCAGTACTTC. Protein: CASSPDGLRGGSYEQYF. The chain uses TRBV18 and TRBJ2-7, with a tentative D call TRBD1 (6 bases). The germline gives CDR1 KGHSH, CDR2 LQKENI. The CDR3 loop spans 17 amino acids. V dropped 3 bases and J dropped 1 base, with 19 bases sitting between them.

The V and J genes are TRBV30 and TRBJ1-6; D call uncertain. V was cut by 0 bases and J by 0 bases, with 12 bases left in between. The CDR3 is 17 amino acids. Germline V gives CDR1 GTSNPN, CDR2 SVGIG (reference sequence). CDR3 residues: CAWSVPSRSSYNSPLHF. DNA for the CDR3: TGTGCCTGGAGTGTACCATCCCGGAGCTCCTATAATTCACCCCTCCACTTT.

The DNA for the CDR3 is TGTGCCAGCAGCCCCCCACAGGGGGTGAACACTGAAGCTTTCTTT. Amino acid sequence: CASSPPQGVNTEAFF. The J gene is TRBJ1-1, the V gene TRBV9, with 8 nucleotides matching TRBD1. The CDR3 sequence is 15 residues long. Per the germline V gene, CDR1 is SGDLS and CDR2 is YYNGEE. V shed 4 bases, J shed 0 bases, and the junction held 5 bases outside the gene matches.

V usage is TRBV5-6 and J usage is TRBJ1-1, with D possibly being TRBD1 (5 bases). The ends were cut back, 0 bases at V and 5 bases at J, with 11 bases in the middle. There are 14 residues in the CDR3. Germline V lookup: CDR1 SGHDT, CDR2 YYEEEE. The CDR3 DNA sequence: TGTGCCAGCAGCTTGGTTGGGGGGTCTACTGAAGCTTTCTTT. Translating gives CASSLVGGSTEAFF.

CDR3 sequence reads: CASRDRHSPLHF. The DNA of the CDR3 is TGTGCCAGCAGAGACAGACATTCACCCCTCCACTTT. V and J are TRBV6-5 and TRBJ1-6, with D tentatively TRBD1 (5 bases). V dropped 6 bases and J dropped 8 bases, with 8 bases sitting between them. This CDR3 is built from 12 residues. Germline loops: CDR1 MNHEY, CDR2 SVGAGI.

This clone was counted many times. V is TRBV7-2 and J is TRBJ1-5; perhaps TRBD1 as D (5 bases). The CDR3 covers 17 residues. Germline loops: CDR1 SGHTA, CDR2 FQGNSA. V lost 1 base and J lost 1, with 14 bases in between. CDR3 sequence: CASSLGRGGMSNQPQHF. The CDR3 DNA reads as TGTGCCAGCAGCTTAGGTAGGGGAGGGATGAGCAATCAGCCCCAGCATTTT.

This clone was observed many times. This sequence joins TRBV12-3 or TRBV12-4 and TRBJ2-1, with D uncertain. Between the trimmed V and J ends, which lost 4 bases and 12 bases, there was a span of 13 bases. CDR3 length: 12 residues. In nucleotides, the CDR3 is TGTGCCAGCAGTTCCACAGCCTTAGGGCAGTTCTTC. It codes for CASSSTALGQFF.

The J gene is TRBJ1-2, the V gene TRBV2, with 7 bases identical to TRBD1. Trimming took 1 base from V and 7 from J; bases not matched to a gene: 6. This CDR3 region has 14 residues. Germline V lookup: CDR1 SNHLY, CDR2 FYNNEI. CDR3 protein: CASSEVARGTGYTF. CDR3 nucleotide sequence: TGTGCCAGCAGTGAAGTGGCCAGGGGGACTGGCTACACCTTC.

This chain links TRBV12-3 or TRBV12-4 with TRBJ2-1, with unresolved D. Trimming stripped 8 bases from V and 6 bases from J, with 5 bases between. The CDR3 covers 10 residues. The CDR3 bases are TGTGCCAGCCACGGCAATGAGCAGTTCTTC. Its protein is CASHGNEQFF.

This rearrangement joins TRBV12-2 to TRBJ2-3; the table's D call, TRBD1, was not checked against the DNA. TRBV12-2 is deemed a pseudogene. The CDR3 runs 14 residues. In DNA form, the CDR3 reads TGTGCAAGTCGCTTAAGGGGTATCACAGATACGCAGTATTTT. Translating gives CASRLRGITDTQYF.

This chain joins TRBV15 and TRBJ2-1, with TRBD1 matching 10 bases. Germline CDR1 LNHNV, CDR2 YYDKDF (reference sequence). The J segment lost 6 bases and the V segment lost 5 bases, leaving 7 bases of the junction unmatched. The CDR3 sequence is 15 residues long. The CDR3 nucleotides are TGTGCCACCAGCGGGGGGGGACAGGGGTTCAATGAGCAGTTCTTC. Translation: CATSGGGQGFNEQFF.

The chain combines TRBV24-1 with TRBJ2-1, with D hard to call. The CDR3 is 15 residues long. Deletions cut 2 bases from V and 3 bases from J, with 10 bases between. CDR1 is KGHDR and CDR2 is SFDVKD in the germline V gene. The CDR3 DNA reads as TGTGCCACCAGTGATTCTAGGAGCGTCTACAATGAGCAGTTCTTC. Translated, it gives CATSDSRSVYNEQFF.